This TCR beta chain was found in a study of T-cell memory formation after mild COVID-19. Using its own MiXCR run on the 5' RACE reads, TCRdb lists one record per CDR3 protein. The sample consists of a few hundred thousand distinct CDR3 sequences, roughly 15% of them appearing once. The V gene's germline CDR1 is SGHTA and CDR2 FQGNSA. This CDR3 spans 15 amino acids. J was trimmed by 3 bases and V by 8 bases; bases with no gene match: 6. The sample taken for sequencing was PBMCs or a T cell subset sorted from them (not recorded which). This clonotype was obtained from a man aged 18-30 years who had mild COVID-19 (a few samples of this study predate the infection). Cell type and time point are not known. This chain links TRBV7-2 with TRBJ1-6; 8 positions agree with TRBD1. CDR3 nucleotide sequence: TGTGCCAGCTTACTACAGGGGGGCTATAATTCACCCCTCCACTTT. Encoded protein: CASLLQGGYNSPLHF. The variable domain in full, with the rest retrieved from reference TRBV7-2 and TRBJ1-6, is GAGVSQSPSNKVTEKGKDVELRCDPISGHTALYWYRQSLGQGLEFLIYFQGNSAPDKSGLPSDRFSAERTGGSVSTLTIQRTQQEDSAVYLCASLLQGGYNSPLHFGNGTRLTVT.